These 10 T cell receptor beta chains were all obtained from the same sample, sequenced in a study of beta chain features in type 1 diabetes. Reverse transcription of all isolated RNA meant that expressed TCRB transcripts were sequenced. Method: immunoSEQ multiplex PCR; TCRdb's copy keeps in-frame clones and lacks some. The sample lists fewer than 900,000 clones, roughly a sixth seen once, with 0.023% in the top ten. Source material: naive CD4+ T cells from blood. These receptors all stem from a young woman in good health.

The chain links TRBV7-2 to TRBJ2-2, with D unresolved. The CDR3 is 13 amino acids. In germline, CDR1 is SGHTA, CDR2 FQGNSA. Between the trimmed V and J ends, which lost 0 bases and 5 bases, there was a span of 4 bases. CDR3 in amino acids: CASSLAETGELFF. The CDR3 DNA reads TGTGCCAGCAGCTTAGCAGAAACCGGGGAGCTGTTTTTT.

The V and J genes are TRBV5-1 and TRBJ2-2; weak D call: TRBD2 (5 bases). The CDR3 is 16 amino acids. Germline CDR1 SGHRS, CDR2 YFSETQ. Trimming took off 0 bases at V and 0 bases at J, with 9 bases between the two ends. For the CDR3, the DNA is TGCGCCAGCAGCTTGGCCGGTAGCGCGAACACCGGGGAGCTGTTTTTT. Translating gives CASSLAGSANTGELFF.

V gene TRBV5-1 combines with J gene TRBJ2-2; unclear D gene. Germline loops: CDR1 SGHRS, CDR2 YFSETQ. The CDR3 contains 15 residues. Trimming pared 0 bases from V and 0 bases from J, leaving 6 bases between. The CDR3 sequence: CASSLGSSNTGELFF. The CDR3 DNA follows: TGCGCCAGCAGCTTGGGCAGTTCGAACACCGGGGAGCTGTTTTTT. The full variable domain, completed using reference TRBV5-1 and TRBJ2-2, is KAGVTQTPRYLIKTRGQQVTLSCSPISGHRSVSWYQQTPGQGLQFLFEYFSETQRNKGNFPGRFSGRQFSNSRSEMNVSTLELGDSALYLCASSLGSSNTGELFFGEGSRLTVL.

CDR3 in amino acids: CASSAPVASSYEQYF. The DNA of the CDR3 is TGTGCCAGCAGTGCCCCGGTGGCTAGCTCCTACGAGCAGTACTTC. The chain employs TRBV28 and TRBJ2-7; D gene uncertain. This CDR3 is 15 amino acids long. In germline, CDR1 is MDHEN, CDR2 SYDVKM. The V end was cut by 5 bases, the J end by 0 bases, with 14 bases between.

CDR3 DNA: TGTGCCAGCAGTTTCCCCGGGGGCGGAAGCTCCTACAATGAGCAGTTCTTC. Its translation: CASSFPGGGSSYNEQFF. J is TRBJ2-1 and V is TRBV28, with D perhaps TRBD1 or TRBD2 (6 bases each). V was cut by 3 bases and J by 0 bases, with 15 bases left in between. CDR3 length: 17 residues. The germline V gene has CDR1 MDHEN and CDR2 SYDVKM.

This rearrangement joins TRBV18 to TRBJ2-1; 7 bases map to TRBD2. The ends lost 2 bases at V and 4 bases at J; junction bases unmatched: 5. Germline CDR1 KGHSH, CDR2 LQKENI. The CDR3 is 15 amino acids. Written as DNA, the CDR3 is TGTGCCAGCTCACCATCTAGCGGCATTTACAATGAGCAGTTCTTC. Translation: CASSPSSGIYNEQFF.

Remarks on this clone: Other DNA sequences in this sample translate to the same CDR3. The V and J genes are TRBV9 and TRBJ2-4; a possible D gene is TRBD2 (6 bases). Germline V CDR1 and CDR2: SGDLS, YYNGEE. The CDR3 extends over 14 amino acids. V was cut by 2 bases and J by 2 bases, with 8 bases left in between. In DNA, the CDR3 is TGTGCCAGCAGCGTCGGGGGTTCCAAAAACATTCAGTACTTC. It translates to CASSVGGSKNIQYF.

A few counts support this clone. V and J are TRBV6-6 and TRBJ2-2, with TRBD1 matching 8 bases. From germline, CDR1 is MNHNY and CDR2 SVGAGI (reference sequence). The length of the CDR3 is 15 residues. Unmatched junction bases numbered 7, after V lost 2 bases and J lost 8 bases. The CDR3 DNA reads TGTGCCAGCAGTTACCCCGGACAGGGCAGGGGGGAGCTGTTTTTT. Protein product: CASSYPGQGRGELFF.

The chain combines TRBV6-5 with TRBJ1-1; D is undetermined. CDR1 MNHEY and CDR2 SVGAGI come from the germline V gene. The CDR3 contains 13 residues. The V end was cut by 0 bases, the J end by 12 bases, with 14 bases between. CDR3 sequence: CASSYSRGGVTFF. DNA for the CDR3: TGTGCCAGCAGTTACTCGCGAGGCGGTGTAACTTTCTTT.

The chain employs TRBV28 and TRBJ2-3; TRBD1 or TRBD2 may be the D gene (6 bases each). The CDR3 is 15 residues long. CDR1 is MDHEN, CDR2 SYDVKM, per germline. V was cut by 3 bases and J by 2 bases, with 12 bases left in between. The CDR3 sequence: CASSLRGADTDTQYF. In nucleotides, the CDR3 is TGTGCCAGCAGTTTGAGGGGGGCGGACACAGATACGCAGTATTTT.